The source of this T cell receptor (beta chain) is a study of control samples from healthy donors and cancer patients. Germline values: CDR1 MNHNS, CDR2 SASEGT. This CDR3 has 14 residues. Trimming took 3 bases from V and 0 from J, leaving 6 bases between them. Method: immunoSEQ multiplex PCR; TCRdb's copy keeps in-frame clones and lacks some. Found here are over 45,000 clones, roughly nine tenths of them singletons; the top ten hold 1.5% to 2%. The gene calls are TRBV6-1 and TRBJ1-5; D uncertain. The sample was PBMCs. The clonotype originates from a man in his forties with colorectal cancer. The CDR3 region is CASSEGYSNQPQHF. DNA of the CDR3: TGTGCCAGCAGTGAGGGTTATAGCAATCAGCCCCAGCATTTT.